One sample yielded the 18 T cell receptor beta chains listed below, sequenced in a study of blood T cell repertoires in COVID-19. Sequencing was performed with immunoSEQ multiplex PCR; in TCRdb, only in-frame clones are kept and a portion is missing. The sample records approximately 200,000 clones, roughly 80% being singletons. The sample was peripheral blood. The receptors here all came from a woman aged 80 or over with COVID-19, enrolled during active disease.

This clone showed up just once. The CDR3 protein is CASSGGAYEQYF. The CDR3 DNA sequence: TGTGCCAGCAGCGGAGGGGCATACGAGCAGTACTTC. V gene TRBV7-2 combines with J gene TRBJ2-7, with a possible D match to TRBD2 (6 bases). Trimming left V 5 bases short and J 4 bases short, with 9 bases between. The germline CDR1 and CDR2 sequences are SGHTA and FQGNSA. This CDR3 has 12 amino acids.

This clone was seen many times. CDR3 nucleotide sequence: TGTGCCAGCAGTCCCGGGACAAATAATTCACCCCTCCACTTT. Its translation is CASSPGTNNSPLHF. This rearrangement joins TRBV6-2 or TRBV6-3 to TRBJ1-6; D is perhaps TRBD1 (6 bases). Germline V CDR1 and CDR2: MNHEY, SVGEGT. V was clipped by 5 bases and J by 5 bases, with 10 bases between them. The CDR3 extends over 14 amino acids.

The rearrangement links TRBV11-2 to TRBJ2-2; 7 nucleotides agree with TRBD1. Germline V gene sequence: CDR1 SGHAT, CDR2 FQNNGV. The V and J ends lost 4 bases and 3 bases, in that order; junction bases with no gene match: 5. The CDR3 has 15 residues. Here the CDR3 reads CASSYRGRDTGELFF. The DNA of the CDR3 is TGTGCCAGCAGCTACAGGGGAAGGGACACCGGGGAGCTGTTTTTT.

The V call is TRBV6-5, the J call TRBJ2-7, with TRBD1 matching over 9 bases. Germline V gives CDR1 MNHEY, CDR2 SVGAGI. The length of the CDR3 is 14 residues. V shed 6 bases, J shed 3 bases, and the junction held 6 bases outside the gene matches. CDR3 DNA sequence: TGTGCCAGCAGGGGACAGGGAGATCGCTACGAGCAGTACGTC. Translation: CASRGQGDRYEQYV.

The rearrangement joins TRBV7-9 to TRBJ1-1; D call uncertain. V gave up 1 base and J gave up 8 bases, with 8 bases separating them. Germline CDR1 and CDR2: SEHNR and FQNEAQ (reference sequence). The CDR3 spans 12 residues. The CDR3 DNA reads as TGTGCCAGCAGCTTAGTCCCGTTGGAAGCTTTCTTT. This encodes CASSLVPLEAFF.

The chain has TRBV2 and TRBJ2-1; a weak D match, TRBD1 (6 bases). The length of the CDR3 is 14 residues. V was pared by 7 bases and J by 2 bases, with 12 bases between. Germline V gene data show CDR1 as SNHLY and CDR2 as FYNNEI. The CDR3 coding sequence is TGTGCCAGCACAGGGGCCGCAACCTACAATGAGCAGTTCTTC. Translated, it gives CASTGAATYNEQFF.

The rearrangement joins TRBV6-2 or TRBV6-3 to TRBJ1-5, with a possible D match to TRBD1 (6 bases). With 4 bases removed from V and 4 bases from J, the gap between germline ends came to 17 bases. Germline V gene data show CDR1 as MNHEY and CDR2 as SVGEGT. This CDR3 has 16 residues. The CDR3 region is CASSSLTGSSNQPQHF. Written as DNA, the CDR3 is TGTGCCAGCAGTTCCCTCACAGGGTCCTCTAATCAGCCCCAGCATTTT.

This clone was seen a handful of times. V and J are TRBV3-1 (or the pseudogene TRBV3-2) and TRBJ1-1; TRBD1 aligns across 10 bases. This CDR3 is 14 amino acids long. Per the germline V gene, CDR1 is LGHDT and CDR2 is YNNKEL (reference sequence). Trimming at V came to 3 bases and at J to 6 bases, leaving 4 bases not matched to a gene. This CDR3 is CASSQGQGNSEAFF. CDR3 DNA sequence: TGTGCCAGCAGCCAGGGACAGGGGAATTCTGAAGCTTTCTTT.

The V call is TRBV10-3, the J call TRBJ2-3; weak D call: TRBD2 (6 bases). Trimming cost V 4 bases and J 3 bases, with 11 bases left between them. Per germline, CDR1 ENHRY and CDR2 SYGVKD. This CDR3 spans 14 amino acids. The DNA for the CDR3 is TGTGCCATCAGTGTTGGGGGGTCGACAGATACGCAGTATTTT. Translating it yields CAISVGGSTDTQYF.

This clone was seen only a few times. CDR3 region: CSVDGGGTGAYYGYTF. DNA of the CDR3: TGCAGCGTCGACGGCGGTGGGACAGGAGCTTACTATGGCTACACCTTC. The chain employs TRBV29-1 and TRBJ1-2; 8 nucleotides align to TRBD1. CDR1 and CDR2 from the germline V gene are SQVTM and ANQGSEA. The length of the CDR3 is 16 residues. Trimming at V came to 6 bases and at J to 3 bases, leaving 15 bases not matched to a gene.

V is TRBV19 and J is TRBJ2-5; the match to TRBD2 covers 8 bases. Germline loops: CDR1 LNHDA, CDR2 SQIVND (reference sequence). This CDR3 comprises 13 residues. The V gene end was trimmed by 4 bases and the J gene end by 5 bases; junction bases not matched to a gene: 3. CDR3 bases: TGTGCCAGTAGTACGGGGGGGCTCGAGACCCAGTACTTC. This encodes CASSTGGLETQYF. The full variable domain, in which reference TRBV19 and TRBJ2-5 provide the parts outside the CDR3, is DGGITQSPKYLFRKEGQNVTLSCEQNLNHDAMYWYRQDPGQGLRLIYYSQIVNDFQKGDIAEGYSVSREKKESFPLTVTSAQKNPTAFYLCASSTGGLETQYFGPGTRLLVL.

The V call is TRBV5-1, the J call TRBJ2-2; TRBD2 is a possible D gene (6 bases). CDR1 and CDR2 (germline): SGHRS, YFSETQ. Deletions cut 1 base from V and 3 bases from J, with 10 bases between. CDR3 size: 15 residues. CDR3 nucleotide sequence: TGCGCCAGCAGCTTGTCGATAGCGGACACCGGGGAGCTGTTTTTT. Translation: CASSLSIADTGELFF.

The J gene is TRBJ2-3, the V gene TRBV6-5, with D tentatively TRBD2 (6 bases). The length of the CDR3 is 15 residues. Per germline, CDR1 MNHEY and CDR2 SVGAGI. Trimming left V 6 bases short and J 3 bases short, with 16 bases between. The CDR3 loop reads CASRNYGGITDTQYF. CDR3 bases: TGTGCCAGCAGGAACTACGGCGGGATAACAGATACGCAGTATTTT.

This chain uses TRBV28 with TRBJ1-2; no clear D gene. The germline V and J ends were trimmed by 6 bases and 6 bases, with 11 bases remaining between them. The length of the CDR3 is 12 residues. Germline-derived CDR1 and CDR2 are MDHEN and SYDVKM. In nucleotides, the CDR3 is TGTGCCAGCAGAACAGAGTCTGATGGCTACACCTTC. Protein: CASRTESDGYTF.

Only one count was recorded for this clone. The CDR3, as DNA: TGTGCCAGCAGTCCCGTTACCTATAATTCACCCCTCCACTTT. It specifies CASSPVTYNSPLHF. The gene calls are TRBV28 and TRBJ1-6; D uncertain. V was clipped by 5 bases and J by 2 bases, with 7 bases between them. Germline lookup yields CDR1 MDHEN and CDR2 SYDVKM. This CDR3 contains 14 residues.

About this clone itself: Germline and junction disagree at one end, which may indicate a read error. V and J are TRBV6-1 and TRBJ1-4, with D possibly being TRBD1 (5 bases). Germline-derived CDR1 and CDR2 are MNHNS and SASEGT. The CDR3 is 16 amino acids. The CDR3 here is CASSEDSQLYNEKLFF. As DNA, the CDR3 is TGTGCCAGCAGCGAAGACAGCCAGCTATATAATGAAAAACTGTTTTTT.

The CDR3, as DNA: TGTGCCACCAGCAGAGAAGGGGGCTCCTACGAGCAGTACGTC. This encodes CATSREGGSYEQYV. The V call is TRBV15, the J call TRBJ2-7, with D tentatively TRBD1 (6 bases). The V and J ends lost 0 bases and 0 bases respectively, with 6 bases between them. Germline V gene lookup returns CDR1 LNHNV and CDR2 YYDKDF (reference sequence). The CDR3 contains 14 residues.

The chain recombines TRBV28 with TRBJ1-6; 10 nucleotides line up with TRBD1. CDR3 size: 18 residues. Trimming removed 0 bases from V and 6 bases from J; junction bases left unmatched: 8. Germline values: CDR1 MDHEN, CDR2 SYDVKM. This CDR3 is CASSLWGSGDRGNSPLHF. The CDR3 DNA reads as TGTGCCAGCAGTTTATGGGGCTCCGGGGACAGGGGTAATTCACCCCTCCACTTT.